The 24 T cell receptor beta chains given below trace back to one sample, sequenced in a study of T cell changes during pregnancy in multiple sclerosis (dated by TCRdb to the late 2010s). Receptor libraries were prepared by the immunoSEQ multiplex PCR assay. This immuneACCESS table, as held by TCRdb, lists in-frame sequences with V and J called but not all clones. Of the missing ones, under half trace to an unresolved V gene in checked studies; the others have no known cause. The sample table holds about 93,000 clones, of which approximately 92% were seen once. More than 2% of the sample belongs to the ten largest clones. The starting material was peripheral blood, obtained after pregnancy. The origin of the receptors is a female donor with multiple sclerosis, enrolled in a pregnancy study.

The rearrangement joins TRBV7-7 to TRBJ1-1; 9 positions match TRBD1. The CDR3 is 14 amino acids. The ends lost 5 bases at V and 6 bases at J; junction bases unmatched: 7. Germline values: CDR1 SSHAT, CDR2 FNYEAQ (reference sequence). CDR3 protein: CASSPRTGDSEAFF. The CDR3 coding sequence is TGTGCCAGCAGCCCCCGGACAGGGGACTCTGAAGCTTTCTTT.

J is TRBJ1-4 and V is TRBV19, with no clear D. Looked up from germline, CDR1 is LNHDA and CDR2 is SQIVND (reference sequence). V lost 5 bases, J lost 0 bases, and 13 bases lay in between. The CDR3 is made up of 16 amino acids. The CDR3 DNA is TGTGCCAGTAGTCTCCACGCCGGGACAACTAATGAAAAACTGTTTTTT. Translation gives CASSLHAGTTNEKLFF.

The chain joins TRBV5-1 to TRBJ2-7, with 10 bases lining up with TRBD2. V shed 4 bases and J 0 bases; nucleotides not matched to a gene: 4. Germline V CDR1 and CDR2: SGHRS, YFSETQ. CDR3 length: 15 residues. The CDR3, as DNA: TGCGCCAGCAGCCCGTCTAGCGGGAGCTCCTACGAGCAGTACTTC. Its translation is CASSPSSGSSYEQYF. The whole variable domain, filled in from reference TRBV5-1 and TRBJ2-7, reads KAGVTQTPRYLIKTRGQQVTLSCSPISGHRSVSWYQQTPGQGLQFLFEYFSETQRNKGNFPGRFSGRQFSNSRSEMNVSTLELGDSALYLCASSPSSGSSYEQYFGPGTRLTVT.

The CDR3 is CASSVGPGGSGSPYNEQFF. CDR3 coding DNA: TGTGCCAGCAGCGTAGGGCCGGGGGGGTCAGGAAGCCCCTACAATGAGCAGTTCTTC. The chain joins TRBV9 to TRBJ2-1; TRBD2 matches at 8 bases. With V trimmed by 0 bases and J by 2 bases, 13 bases remained unmatched. Looked up from germline, CDR1 is SGDLS and CDR2 is YYNGEE. This CDR3 contains 19 residues. Looking up the rest from reference TRBV9 and TRBJ2-1 gives the full variable domain: DSGVTQTPKHLITATGQRVTLRCSPRSGDLSVYWYQQSLDQGLQFLIQYYNGEERAKGNILERFSAQQFPDLHSELNLSSLELGDSALYFCASSVGPGGSGSPYNEQFFGPGTRLTVL.

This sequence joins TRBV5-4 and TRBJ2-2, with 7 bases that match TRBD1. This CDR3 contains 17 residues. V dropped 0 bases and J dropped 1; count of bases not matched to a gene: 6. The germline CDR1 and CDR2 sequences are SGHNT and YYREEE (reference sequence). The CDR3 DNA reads TGTGCCAGCAGCTTGGTTTGGACAGGTCTGAACACCGGGGAGCTGTTTTTT. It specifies CASSLVWTGLNTGELFF.

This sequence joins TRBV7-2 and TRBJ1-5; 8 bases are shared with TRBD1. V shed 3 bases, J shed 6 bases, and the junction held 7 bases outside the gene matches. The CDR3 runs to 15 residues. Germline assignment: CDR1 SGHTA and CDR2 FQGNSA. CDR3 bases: TGTGCCAGCAGCTTGAAACAGGGGGGGCTTCAGCCCCAGCATTTT. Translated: CASSLKQGGLQPQHF.

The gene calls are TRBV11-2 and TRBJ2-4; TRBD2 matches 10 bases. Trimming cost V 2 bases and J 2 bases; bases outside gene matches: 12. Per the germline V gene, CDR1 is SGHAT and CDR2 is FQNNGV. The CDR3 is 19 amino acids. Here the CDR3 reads CASSLMTKRGGGSKNIQYF. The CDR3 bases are TGTGCCAGCAGCTTAATGACTAAGCGGGGGGGCGGCTCCAAAAACATTCAGTACTTC. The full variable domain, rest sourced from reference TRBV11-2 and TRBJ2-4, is EAGVAQSPRYKIIEKRQSVAFWCNPISGHATLYWYQQILGQGPKLLIQFQNNGVVDDSQLPKDRFSAERLKGVDSTLKIQPAKLEDSAVYLCASSLMTKRGGGSKNIQYFGAGTRLSVL.

The CDR3, as DNA: TGTGCCTGGAGTTCGACAGGGGATACTGAAGCTTTCTTT. Encoded protein: CAWSSTGDTEAFF. The chain combines TRBV30 with TRBJ1-1, with 8 bases that match TRBD1. The CDR3 loop spans 13 amino acids. The germline CDR1 and CDR2 sequences are GTSNPN and SVGIG (reference sequence). V lost 2 bases and J lost 5; bases outside the gene matches: 4. The variable domain in full, with the rest retrieved from reference TRBV30 and TRBJ1-1, is SQTIHQWPATLVQPVGSPLSLECTVEGTSNPNLYWYRQAAGRGLQLLFYSVGIGQISSEVPQNLSASRPQDRQFILSSKKLLLSDSGFYLCAWSSTGDTEAFFGQGTRLTVV.

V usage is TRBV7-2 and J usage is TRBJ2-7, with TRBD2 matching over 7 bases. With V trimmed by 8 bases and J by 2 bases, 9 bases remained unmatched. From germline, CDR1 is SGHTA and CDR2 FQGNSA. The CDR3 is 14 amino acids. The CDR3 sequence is CASQQIAGPYEQYF. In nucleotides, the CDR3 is TGTGCCAGCCAACAAATAGCGGGCCCCTACGAGCAGTACTTC.

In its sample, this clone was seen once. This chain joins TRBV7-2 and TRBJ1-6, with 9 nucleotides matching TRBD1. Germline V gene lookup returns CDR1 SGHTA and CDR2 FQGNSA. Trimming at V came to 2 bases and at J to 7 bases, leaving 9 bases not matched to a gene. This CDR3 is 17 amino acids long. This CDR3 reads CASSLRRRGTGNSPLHF. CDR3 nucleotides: TGTGCCAGCAGCTTAAGACGACGCGGGACAGGGAATTCACCCCTCCACTTT.

CDR3 bases: TGTGCCAGCAGCAGAAGTACAGGGTTCCAAGAGACCCAGTACTTC. This gives the protein CASSRSTGFQETQYF. The J gene is TRBJ2-5, the V gene TRBV9, with a tentative D call TRBD1 (6 bases). Germline V gene data show CDR1 as SGDLS and CDR2 as YYNGEE. V was cut by 4 bases and J by 1 base, with 14 bases left in between. The CDR3 is 15 residues long.

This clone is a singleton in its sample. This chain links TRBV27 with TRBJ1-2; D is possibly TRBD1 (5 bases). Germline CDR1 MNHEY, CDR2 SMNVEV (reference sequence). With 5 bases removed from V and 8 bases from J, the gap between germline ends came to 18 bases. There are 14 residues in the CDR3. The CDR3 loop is CASSPLQARNGYTF. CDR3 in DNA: TGTGCCAGCAGTCCCTTACAGGCCAGAAACGGCTACACCTTC.

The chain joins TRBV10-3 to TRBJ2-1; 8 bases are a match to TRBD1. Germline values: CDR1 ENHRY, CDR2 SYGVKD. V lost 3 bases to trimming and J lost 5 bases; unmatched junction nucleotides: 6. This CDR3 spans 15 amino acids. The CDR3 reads CAISDGQGRDNEQFF. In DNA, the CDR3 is TGTGCCATCAGTGATGGACAGGGCCGCGACAATGAGCAGTTCTTC.

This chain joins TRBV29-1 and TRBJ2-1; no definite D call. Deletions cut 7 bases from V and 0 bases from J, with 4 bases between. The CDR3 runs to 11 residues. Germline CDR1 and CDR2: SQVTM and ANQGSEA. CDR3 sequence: CSGSSYNEQFF. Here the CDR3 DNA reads TGCAGCGGGAGCTCCTACAATGAGCAGTTCTTC.

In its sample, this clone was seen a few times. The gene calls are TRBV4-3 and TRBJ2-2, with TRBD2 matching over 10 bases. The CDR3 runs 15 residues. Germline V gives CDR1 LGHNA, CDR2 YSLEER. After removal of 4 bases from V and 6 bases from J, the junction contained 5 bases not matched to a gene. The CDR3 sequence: CASSLSGGASGELFF. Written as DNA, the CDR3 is TGCGCCAGCAGCCTCAGCGGGGGGGCCTCCGGGGAGCTGTTTTTT.

For the CDR3, the DNA is TGCGCCAGCAGCCTCGGGACAGGGGCGAACTACGAGCAGTACTTC. Its protein product is CASSLGTGANYEQYF. V usage is TRBV4-3 and J usage is TRBJ2-7; 10 bases map to TRBD1. Trimming at V came to 4 bases and at J to 3 bases, leaving 6 bases not matched to a gene. Germline loops: CDR1 LGHNA, CDR2 YSLEER. The CDR3 consists of 15 residues.

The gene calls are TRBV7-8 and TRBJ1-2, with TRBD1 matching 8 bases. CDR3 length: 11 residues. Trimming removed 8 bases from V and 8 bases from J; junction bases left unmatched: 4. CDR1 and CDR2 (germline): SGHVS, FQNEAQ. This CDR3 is CASSDRGGYTF. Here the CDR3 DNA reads TGTGCCAGCTCCGACAGGGGAGGCTACACCTTC.

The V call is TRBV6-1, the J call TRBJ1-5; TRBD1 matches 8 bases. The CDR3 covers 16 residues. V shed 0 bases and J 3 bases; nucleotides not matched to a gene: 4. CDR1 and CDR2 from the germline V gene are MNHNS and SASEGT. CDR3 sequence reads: CASSEAKGQDNQPQHF. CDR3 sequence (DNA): TGTGCCAGCAGTGAAGCCAAGGGACAGGACAATCAGCCCCAGCATTTT.

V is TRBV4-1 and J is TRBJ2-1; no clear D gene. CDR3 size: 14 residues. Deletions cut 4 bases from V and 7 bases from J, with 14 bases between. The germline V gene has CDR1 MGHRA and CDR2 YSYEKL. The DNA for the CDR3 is TGCGCCAGCAGCCCAGAATTTGAGGTTAATGAGCAGTTCTTC. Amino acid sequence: CASSPEFEVNEQFF.

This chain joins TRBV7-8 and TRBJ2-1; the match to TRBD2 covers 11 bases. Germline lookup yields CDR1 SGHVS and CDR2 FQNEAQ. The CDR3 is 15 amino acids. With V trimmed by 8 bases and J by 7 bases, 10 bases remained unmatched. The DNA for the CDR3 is TGTGCCAGCTTGGGATTTAGCGGGAGGGATAATGAGCAGTTCTTC. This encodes CASLGFSGRDNEQFF.

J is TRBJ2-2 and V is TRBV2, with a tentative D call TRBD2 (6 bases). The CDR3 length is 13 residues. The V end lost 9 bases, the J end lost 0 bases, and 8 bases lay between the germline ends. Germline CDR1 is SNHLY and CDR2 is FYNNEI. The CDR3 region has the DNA TGTGCCAGTGGGGAGGCGAACACCGGGGAGCTGTTTTTT. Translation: CASGEANTGELFF. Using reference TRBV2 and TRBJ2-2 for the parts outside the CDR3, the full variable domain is EPEVTQTPSHQVTQMGQEVILRCVPISNHLYFYWYRQILGQKVEFLVSFYNNEISEKSEIFDDQFSVERPDGSNFTLKIRSTKLEDSAMYFCASGEANTGELFFGEGSRLTVL.

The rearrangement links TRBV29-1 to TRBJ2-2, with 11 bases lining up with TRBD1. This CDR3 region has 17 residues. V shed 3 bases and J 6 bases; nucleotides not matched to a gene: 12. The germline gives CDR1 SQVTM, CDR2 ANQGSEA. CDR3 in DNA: TGCAGCGTTGAGGCCGGACAGGGGGCGCTTGATCCCGGGGAGCTGTTTTTT. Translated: CSVEAGQGALDPGELFF.

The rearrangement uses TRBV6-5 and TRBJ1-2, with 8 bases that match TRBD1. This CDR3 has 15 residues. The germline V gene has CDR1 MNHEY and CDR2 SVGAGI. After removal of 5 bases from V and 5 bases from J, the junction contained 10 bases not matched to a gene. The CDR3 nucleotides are TGTGCCAGCAGTATCGGACAGGGCGAGGGATATGGCTACACCTTC. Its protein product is CASSIGQGEGYGYTF.

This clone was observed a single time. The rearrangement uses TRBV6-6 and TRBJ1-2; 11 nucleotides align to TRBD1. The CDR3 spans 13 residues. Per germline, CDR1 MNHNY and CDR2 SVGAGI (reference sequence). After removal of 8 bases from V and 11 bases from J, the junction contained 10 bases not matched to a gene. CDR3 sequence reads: CASFLSGQGAYTF. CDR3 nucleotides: TGTGCCAGCTTTTTATCAGGACAGGGGGCATACACCTTC.